Each of the 17 T cell receptor beta chains below was sequenced from the same sample in a study of cytomegalovirus exposure and HLA in healthy donors (dated by TCRdb to 2017 to 2019). The library was generated by the immunoSEQ multiplex PCR assay. The source is immuneACCESS, and TCRdb retained only in-frame sequences with V and J called. Part of the clones is not carried over; for the studies checked, unresolved V genes explain less than half of this, and the remainder is unexplained. Within this sample are about 150,000 clones, with 94% of them counted one time only. The ten largest account for less than 2% of the sample. Material: PBMCs. The receptors derive from a man between 18 and 29 years old in good health and CMV-seropositive.

The chain combines TRBV25-1 with TRBJ2-1, with 11 bases that match TRBD2. Per the germline V gene, CDR1 is MGHDK and CDR2 is SYGVNS. Trimming at V came to 1 base and at J to 4 bases, leaving 3 bases not matched to a gene. This CDR3 has 16 amino acids. The CDR3 spells CASSEWASGRYNEQFF. CDR3 coding DNA: TGTGCCAGCAGTGAATGGGCTAGCGGGAGGTACAATGAGCAGTTCTTC.

The V gene is TRBV7-2, the J gene TRBJ2-1, with unresolved D. V was clipped by 5 bases and J by 3 bases, with 20 bases between them. This CDR3 region has 17 residues. In germline, CDR1 is SGHTA, CDR2 FQGNSA. The CDR3 is CASSPRASLSVYNEQFF. In nucleotides, the CDR3 is TGTGCCAGCAGCCCCCGCGCGAGTCTATCTGTCTACAATGAGCAGTTCTTC.

V gene TRBV4-2 combines with J gene TRBJ2-7; TRBD1 aligns across 7 bases. Trimming removed 3 bases from V and 4 bases from J; junction bases left unmatched: 15. The CDR3 length is 17 residues. Germline V gives CDR1 LGHNA, CDR2 YNFKEQ. The CDR3 region is CASSHPTTGYTRYEQYF. DNA for the CDR3: TGTGCCAGCAGCCATCCTACGACAGGGTACACAAGATACGAGCAGTACTTC.

The rearrangement joins TRBV7-6 to TRBJ2-1; TRBD2 matches 9 bases. V shed 5 bases, J shed 9 bases, and the junction held 8 bases outside the gene matches. The CDR3 covers 14 residues. Per the germline V gene, CDR1 is SGHVS and CDR2 is FNYEAQ. As DNA, the CDR3 is TGTGCCAGCAGCAATAGCGGGAGAGATGGTGAGCAGTTCTTC. It yields the protein CASSNSGRDGEQFF.

This rearrangement joins TRBV2 to TRBJ2-1, with no clear D. Trimming stripped 6 bases from V and 12 bases from J, with 12 bases between. CDR1 and CDR2 (germline): SNHLY, FYNNEI. The CDR3 covers 11 residues. Here the CDR3 DNA reads TGTGCCAGCAGGATAGCTGCGGCGCAGTTCTTC. Its translation: CASRIAAAQFF.

The chain is built from TRBV19 and TRBJ2-3; D is possibly TRBD2 (5 bases). Germline V gives CDR1 LNHDA, CDR2 SQIVND (reference sequence). The CDR3 covers 13 residues. Trimming pared 5 bases from V and 2 bases from J, leaving 8 bases between. This CDR3 is CASSLRDTDTQYF. Here the CDR3 DNA reads TGTGCCAGTAGTCTTCGGGACACAGATACGCAGTATTTT.

The chain links TRBV5-6 to TRBJ2-3; 8 nucleotides match TRBD2. The germline V gene has CDR1 SGHDT and CDR2 YYEEEE. J was trimmed by 3 bases and V by 2 bases; bases with no gene match: 8. There are 16 residues in the CDR3. CDR3 amino acids: CASSLLTSEATDTQYF. CDR3 nucleotides: TGTGCCAGCAGCTTACTGACTAGCGAAGCGACAGATACGCAGTATTTT.

The chain carries TRBV28 and TRBJ2-1; 7 nucleotides agree with TRBD2. The CDR3 length is 15 residues. The germline V gene has CDR1 MDHEN and CDR2 SYDVKM. V lost 2 bases, J lost 6 bases, and 7 bases stayed unmatched. The CDR3 DNA sequence: TGTGCCAGCAGTTTAACAGCGGGATATCGCAATGAGCAGTTCTTC. Encoded protein: CASSLTAGYRNEQFF.

This clone appeared a single time. CDR3: CASSQDRVAGGLGEFF. CDR3 DNA sequence: TGTGCCAGCAGCCAAGATCGGGTAGCGGGAGGTTTAGGAGAGTTCTTC. The V gene is TRBV4-2, the J gene TRBJ2-1, with 10 bases aligning to TRBD2. The length of the CDR3 is 16 residues. Germline assignment: CDR1 LGHNA and CDR2 YNFKEQ. Trimming cost V 0 bases and J 14 bases; bases outside gene matches: 13.

This rearrangement joins TRBV5-1 to TRBJ2-7; D unresolved. Between the trimmed V and J ends, which lost 2 bases and 7 bases, there was a span of 7 bases. This CDR3 has 11 amino acids. The germline V gene encodes CDR1 SGHRS and CDR2 YFSETQ. The CDR3 here is CASSFAGEQYF. Written as DNA, the CDR3 is TGCGCCAGCAGCTTCGCCGGGGAGCAGTACTTC.

This sequence joins TRBV7-6 and TRBJ2-1; TRBD1 might be the D (6 bases). The CDR3 covers 12 residues. V shed 4 bases and J shed 9 bases, with 10 bases lying between them. The germline CDR1 and CDR2 sequences are SGHVS and FNYEAQ. CDR3 sequence: CASSSTGGEQFF. The DNA for the CDR3 is TGTGCCAGCAGCTCGACAGGAGGTGAGCAGTTCTTC.

This chain links TRBV7-6 with TRBJ1-1; D uncertain. Trimming removed 4 bases at V and 2 bases at J, with 17 bases between. Germline V gene lookup returns CDR1 SGHVS and CDR2 FNYEAQ. The CDR3 sequence is 16 residues long. CDR3 bases: TGTGCCAGCAGCTCGGTTCGAGACTCCCTTAACACTGAAGCTTTCTTT. It specifies CASSSVRDSLNTEAFF.

The chain is built from TRBV7-2 and TRBJ2-7; D is perhaps TRBD2 (6 bases). Looked up from germline, CDR1 is SGHTA and CDR2 is FQGNSA. The V gene lost 5 bases and the J gene lost 4 bases, with 12 bases spanning the gap. The CDR3 has 13 residues. The CDR3 here is CASSAGLPYEQYF. In nucleotides, the CDR3 is TGTGCCAGCAGCGCGGGACTCCCTTACGAGCAGTACTTC.

CDR3 sequence reads: CASSLGTNNYGYTF. The CDR3 coding sequence is TGTGCCAGCAGCTTAGGCACAAACAACTATGGCTACACCTTC. The chain carries TRBV7-6 and TRBJ1-2; D remains unclear. Germline lookup yields CDR1 SGHVS and CDR2 FNYEAQ. The V end was cut by 1 base, the J end by 2 bases, with 8 bases between. The CDR3 is 14 residues long.

V usage is TRBV6-6 and J usage is TRBJ2-7; 10 bases match TRBD1. V lost 8 bases to trimming and J lost 2 bases; unmatched junction nucleotides: 6. There are 14 residues in the CDR3. The germline CDR1 and CDR2 sequences are MNHNY and SVGAGI (reference sequence). Written as DNA, the CDR3 is TGTGCCAGCTCCCGAGGACAGGGGGCCTACGAGCAGTACTTC. It is translated as CASSRGQGAYEQYF.

V is TRBV4-1 and J is TRBJ2-5; a possible D gene is TRBD1 (6 bases). V was clipped by 2 bases and J by 4 bases, with 14 bases between them. The CDR3 is made up of 15 amino acids. Germline CDR1 and CDR2: MGHRA and YSYEKL. CDR3 nucleotides: TGCGCCAGCAGCCAAACAGGGTCAAGGGGAGAGACCCAGTACTTC. This gives the protein CASSQTGSRGETQYF.

V and J are TRBV5-1 and TRBJ2-5; 7 bases line up with TRBD1. CDR3 size: 14 residues. Germline CDR1 reads SGHRS; CDR2 reads YFSETQ. V was clipped by 4 bases and J by 3 bases; unmatched bases: 6. This chain's CDR3 is CASSTGQHEETQYF. The CDR3 region has the DNA TGCGCCAGCAGCACGGGACAGCACGAAGAGACCCAGTACTTC. The full variable domain, rest sourced from reference TRBV5-1 and TRBJ2-5, is KAGVTQTPRYLIKTRGQQVTLSCSPISGHRSVSWYQQTPGQGLQFLFEYFSETQRNKGNFPGRFSGRQFSNSRSEMNVSTLELGDSALYLCASSTGQHEETQYFGPGTRLLVL.